One and the same sample provided the 31 T cell receptor beta chains below, sequenced in a study of PD-1 blockade in classical Hodgkin lymphoma. Time point in this sample: newly diagnosed, previously untreated cHL patient sample. Measured with immunoSEQ multiplex PCR; TCRdb has only the in-frame clones, and not every one. Of approximately 7,000 clones in the sample, about 79% were seen once. The sample comprised peripheral blood mononuclear cells (PBMCs). Receptors were obtained from a human donor with classical Hodgkin lymphoma.

Within the sample, this clone is medium-sized. The CDR3 region has the DNA TGTGCCAGCAGTCCCTTGGCGGCGGGTGAGCAGTTCTTC. It codes for CASSPLAAGEQFF. The J gene is TRBJ2-1, the V gene TRBV6-5; possibly TRBD2 for D (5 bases). There are 13 residues in the CDR3. Germline CDR1 and CDR2: MNHEY and SVGAGI. V lost 5 bases and J lost 9, with 14 bases in between.

The chain links TRBV11-3 to TRBJ2-5; TRBD2 matches at 12 bases. The CDR3 spans 15 residues. Germline V gives CDR1 SGHNT, CDR2 YENEEA. V lost 5 bases to trimming and J lost 5 bases; unmatched junction nucleotides: 6. CDR3 loop: CASSTRTSGKETQYF. CDR3 DNA: TGTGCCAGCAGCACAAGGACTAGCGGGAAGGAGACCCAGTACTTC.

A single count supports this clone. This chain connects TRBV30 to TRBJ2-3, with 7 bases fitting TRBD2. V lost 3 bases and J lost 2; bases outside the gene matches: 5. CDR3 length: 14 amino acids. CDR1 and CDR2 (germline): GTSNPN, SVGIG (reference sequence). The DNA of the CDR3 is TGTGCCTGGAGGGGGCTAGCGGCCACAGATACGCAGTATTTT. This sequence encodes CAWRGLAATDTQYF.

The chain's CDR3 is CASSLTPSGTGFGNTIYF. The CDR3, as DNA: TGTGCCAGCAGCTTAACTCCTTCCGGGACAGGGTTTGGAAACACCATATATTTT. The genes are TRBV11-2 and TRBJ1-3; the match to TRBD1 covers 9 bases. The ends lost 2 bases at V and 3 bases at J; junction bases unmatched: 11. CDR1 is SGHAT and CDR2 is FQNNGV in the germline V gene. This CDR3 region has 18 residues.

V gene TRBV5-6 combines with J gene TRBJ1-2; D possibly corresponds to TRBD1 (6 bases). Deletions cut 0 bases from V and 8 bases from J, with 20 bases between. The V gene's germline CDR1 is SGHDT and CDR2 YYEEEE. The CDR3 is made up of 16 amino acids. The CDR3 region is CASSLEGVRPRIGYTF. The DNA of the CDR3 is TGTGCCAGCAGCTTGGAGGGGGTCAGGCCCAGAATAGGCTACACCTTC.

The chain uses TRBV7-9 and TRBJ2-7; no clear D. Trimming took off 1 base at V and 7 bases at J, with 11 bases between the two ends. Germline-derived CDR1 and CDR2 are SEHNR and FQNEAQ (reference sequence). The CDR3 totals 13 residues. The CDR3: CASSLGRTEEQYF. The CDR3 nucleotides read TGTGCCAGCAGCTTAGGCCGGACGGAAGAGCAGTACTTC.

The rearrangement links TRBV5-1 to TRBJ2-2, with 9 positions matching TRBD2. Germline V lookup: CDR1 SGHRS, CDR2 YFSETQ. The CDR3 runs 15 residues. With V trimmed by 4 bases and J by 8 bases, 9 bases remained unmatched. CDR3 in amino acids: CASSPVGSGSGELFF. In DNA, the CDR3 is TGCGCCAGCAGCCCGGTTGGTAGCGGGAGTGGGGAGCTGTTTTTT.

The J gene is TRBJ2-5, the V gene TRBV7-9; D call uncertain. Trimming shortened V by 2 bases and J by 3 bases, and 22 bases separated the two germline ends. The CDR3 totals 18 residues. Germline values: CDR1 SEHNR, CDR2 FQNEAQ (reference sequence). This chain's CDR3 is CASSLWGRTAVVEETQYF. The CDR3 DNA is TGTGCCAGCAGCTTATGGGGTCGGACGGCTGTAGTTGAAGAGACCCAGTACTTC.

The chain carries TRBV5-1 and TRBJ2-7; TRBD2 agrees at 11 bases. The CDR3 has 14 amino acids. With 4 bases clipped from V and 7 bases from J, the junction kept 7 bases outside the gene matches. Germline-derived CDR1 and CDR2 are SGHRS and YFSETQ. DNA for the CDR3: TGCGCCAGCAGCCCCACCTTAGCGGGAGGGGAGCAGTACTTC. It specifies CASSPTLAGGEQYF.

This clone came up once. The gene calls are TRBV15 and TRBJ2-7, with a possible D match to TRBD1 (7 bases). The CDR3 contains 15 residues. Germline CDR1 LNHNV, CDR2 YYDKDF (reference sequence). Deletions cut 0 bases from V and 1 base from J, with 10 bases between. The CDR3 sequence: CATSREEGASYEQYF. For the CDR3, the DNA is TGTGCCACCAGCAGAGAGGAGGGGGCGTCCTACGAGCAGTACTTC.

The chain employs TRBV4-1 and TRBJ2-7; 11 positions match TRBD2. The CDR3 totals 15 residues. V was clipped by 5 bases and J by 0 bases; unmatched bases: 3. Per germline, CDR1 MGHRA and CDR2 YSYEKL. Here the CDR3 reads CASSWGLAASYEQYF. The CDR3 DNA follows: TGCGCCAGCAGCTGGGGACTAGCGGCCTCCTACGAGCAGTACTTC.

The gene calls are TRBV19 and TRBJ2-7; 10 nucleotides align to TRBD2. Trimming at V came to 5 bases and at J to 2 bases, leaving 6 bases not matched to a gene. The CDR3 has 15 residues. Germline V CDR1 and CDR2: LNHDA, SQIVND (reference sequence). In nucleotides, the CDR3 is TGTGCCAGTAGTGAACTAGCGGGATACGCCTACGAGCAGTACTTC. Its translation is CASSELAGYAYEQYF.

The V and J genes are TRBV30 and TRBJ1-1; D call uncertain. With 3 bases removed from V and 5 bases from J, the gap between germline ends came to 13 bases. CDR1 and CDR2 (germline): GTSNPN, SVGIG (reference sequence). The CDR3 is 13 amino acids. The CDR3 region is CAWREDGPTEAFF. The CDR3 DNA follows: TGTGCCTGGAGGGAAGATGGTCCGACTGAAGCTTTCTTT.

The gene calls are TRBV2 and TRBJ2-1; 13 bases match TRBD2. This CDR3 is built from 15 residues. V shed 5 bases and J 8 bases; nucleotides not matched to a gene: 6. Germline V gives CDR1 SNHLY, CDR2 FYNNEI. The CDR3 sequence: CASSLLAGGTDEQFF. Written as DNA, the CDR3 is TGTGCCAGCAGTTTACTAGCGGGAGGGACTGATGAGCAGTTCTTC.

The chain joins TRBV27 to TRBJ1-3; the match to TRBD1 covers 8 bases. Per the germline V gene, CDR1 is MNHEY and CDR2 is SMNVEV (reference sequence). This CDR3 spans 18 amino acids. V was pared by 5 bases and J by 8 bases, with 20 bases of the junction left unmatched. The CDR3 sequence: CASSPSGGAGGVWDTIYF. CDR3 nucleotide sequence: TGTGCCAGCAGTCCCTCGGGGGGGGCAGGGGGCGTTTGGGACACCATATATTTT.

This chain links TRBV7-9 with TRBJ1-3; 8 positions agree with TRBD1. V lost 6 bases and J lost 0; bases outside the gene matches: 10. The CDR3 runs 17 residues. The V gene's germline CDR1 is SEHNR and CDR2 FQNEAQ (reference sequence). For the CDR3, the DNA is TGTGCCAGCAGACGTGAGACAGGGGTCCTCTCTGGAAACACCATATATTTT. Translation gives CASRRETGVLSGNTIYF.

In its sample, this clone was seen a few times. The chain couples TRBV12-5 to TRBJ2-3; D tentatively reads TRBD1 or TRBD2 (5 bases each). The ends were cut back, 6 bases at V and 2 bases at J, with 12 bases in the middle. The CDR3 has 14 residues. Germline V gene lookup returns CDR1 LGHNT and CDR2 FRNRAP. In nucleotides, the CDR3 is TGTGCTAGTGGCCCCGGGACCCCCACAGATACGCAGTATTTT. Translating it yields CASGPGTPTDTQYF. The full variable domain, in which reference TRBV12-5 and TRBJ2-3 provide the parts outside the CDR3, is DARVTQTPRHKVTEMGQEVTMRCQPILGHNTVFWYRQTMMQGLELLAYFRNRAPLDDSGMPKDRFSAEMPDATLATLKIQPSEPRDSAVYFCASGPGTPTDTQYFGPGTRLTVL.

The rearrangement links TRBV7-9 to TRBJ2-6; a possible D gene is TRBD1 (6 bases). Trimming shortened V by 1 base and J by 0 bases, and 10 bases separated the two germline ends. CDR1 SEHNR and CDR2 FQNEAQ come from the germline V gene (reference sequence). The length of the CDR3 is 17 residues. The CDR3 region is CASSLDRVASGANVLTF. CDR3 nucleotides: TGTGCCAGCAGCTTAGACAGGGTGGCCTCTGGGGCCAACGTCCTGACTTTC.

This clone appeared a single time. For the CDR3, the DNA is TGCGCCAGCACCTATACCGGACAGCTAGCGAACACTGAAGCTTTCTTT. Translated: CASTYTGQLANTEAFF. The V and J genes are TRBV5-1 and TRBJ1-1; the D gene is possibly TRBD1 (6 bases). Germline V gene data show CDR1 as SGHRS and CDR2 as YFSETQ. V lost 6 bases and J lost 1, with 19 bases in between. The CDR3 loop spans 16 amino acids.

The CDR3 here is CASSYGQGPIQETQYF. Here the CDR3 DNA reads TGCGCCAGCAGCTATGGACAGGGGCCCATCCAAGAGACCCAGTACTTC. The J gene is TRBJ2-5, the V gene TRBV5-1; the match to TRBD1 covers 9 bases. The CDR3 contains 16 residues. In germline, CDR1 is SGHRS, CDR2 YFSETQ. V was pared by 3 bases and J by 1 base, with 7 bases of the junction left unmatched.

The chain combines TRBV10-2 with TRBJ2-3, with TRBD1 matching over 8 bases. The CDR3 has 14 residues. Germline values: CDR1 WSHSY, CDR2 SAAADI. The trim removed 8 bases at V and 0 bases at J, leaving 4 bases unmatched. This CDR3 reads CASSGQGSTDTQYF. The CDR3 DNA reads as TGCGCCAGCTCCGGACAGGGAAGCACAGATACGCAGTATTTT.

This chain connects TRBV28 to TRBJ1-1; no firm D call. Germline CDR1 and CDR2: MDHEN and SYDVKM. This CDR3 has 14 residues. Between the trimmed V and J ends, which lost 3 bases and 8 bases, there was a span of 16 bases. CDR3 nucleotide sequence: TGTGCCAGCAGTTTTCAAGCCGCGGGGTTAGAAGCTTTCTTT. This translates into CASSFQAAGLEAFF.

This sequence joins TRBV4-1 and TRBJ1-5; 12 nucleotides match TRBD1. V dropped 3 bases and J dropped 7; count of bases not matched to a gene: 7. Germline CDR1 reads MGHRA; CDR2 reads YSYEKL. The CDR3 has 16 amino acids. CDR3 nucleotides: TGCGCCAGCAGCCATCTCGGGACAGGGGGCCGGCAGCCCCAGCATTTT. Its translation: CASSHLGTGGRQPQHF.

This chain joins TRBV18 and TRBJ2-7; 7 bases align to TRBD1. The CDR3 has 16 amino acids. Germline V gene sequence: CDR1 KGHSH, CDR2 LQKENI. The J segment lost 1 base and the V segment lost 6 bases, leaving 12 bases of the junction unmatched. CDR3 in amino acids: CASSMRAQGVSYEQYF. DNA of the CDR3: TGTGCCAGCTCCATGAGAGCCCAGGGGGTTTCCTACGAGCAGTACTTC.

This clone turned up a few times. This chain uses TRBV5-6 with TRBJ2-3; 16 bases map to TRBD2. The CDR3 is made up of 19 amino acids. Looked up from germline, CDR1 is SGHDT and CDR2 is YYEEEE. Trimming cost V 4 bases and J 5 bases; bases outside gene matches: 13. As DNA, the CDR3 is TGTGCCAGCAGCCGCTCCGGGACTAGCGGGAGGGCCAAGGGAGATACGCAGTATTTT. Its translation is CASSRSGTSGRAKGDTQYF.

The chain joins TRBV28 to TRBJ2-5; 8 nucleotides line up with TRBD1. The CDR3 loop spans 15 amino acids. Looked up from germline, CDR1 is MDHEN and CDR2 is SYDVKM. Trimming at V came to 6 bases and at J to 5 bases, leaving 11 bases not matched to a gene. CDR3 nucleotide sequence: TGTGCCAGCAGGACTACCTCAGGGGGCGGGGAGACCCAGTACTTC. It translates to CASRTTSGGGETQYF.

The sample holds a few counts of this clone. The genes are TRBV5-4 and TRBJ2-1, with D perhaps matching TRBD1 (6 bases). Trimming took off 4 bases at V and 7 bases at J, with 12 bases between the two ends. Germline V gene sequence: CDR1 SGHNT, CDR2 YYREEE (reference sequence). The CDR3 consists of 13 residues. The CDR3 DNA reads as TGTGCCAGCAGCCTGGGGGCTCGGAATGAGCAGTTCTTC. The encoded protein is CASSLGARNEQFF. The variable domain in full, completed from reference TRBV5-4 and TRBJ2-1, reads ETGVTQSPTHLIKTRGQQVTLRCSSQSGHNTVSWYQQALGQGPQFIFQYYREEENGRGNFPPRFSGLQFPNYSSELNVNALELDDSALYLCASSLGARNEQFFGPGTRLTVL.

This chain links TRBV14 with TRBJ2-3; D unresolved. Trimming pared 4 bases from V and 1 base from J, leaving 6 bases between. Germline values: CDR1 SGHDN, CDR2 FVKESK. The CDR3 sequence is 13 residues long. The CDR3 DNA reads TGTGCCAGCAGCCGAACTGGCACAGATACGCAGTATTTT. Protein product: CASSRTGTDTQYF.

The V and J genes are TRBV2 and TRBJ2-7, with 7 bases that match TRBD2. The ends lost 7 bases at V and 3 bases at J; junction bases unmatched: 9. The CDR3 covers 14 residues. CDR1 and CDR2 (germline): SNHLY, FYNNEI. CDR3 sequence (DNA): TGTGCCAGCAATACCCTCGGGGGGTTCTACGAGCAGTACTTC. It codes for CASNTLGGFYEQYF.

This clone turned up a few times. The CDR3 sequence: CASGLGGQGLFNEQFF. CDR3 DNA sequence: TGTGCTAGTGGTCTGGGGGGACAGGGGCTTTTTAATGAGCAGTTCTTC. V and J are TRBV12-5 and TRBJ2-1; the match to TRBD1 covers 10 bases. The junction had 11 bases not matched to a gene; V was cut back by 5 bases and J by 7 bases. Germline CDR1 LGHNT, CDR2 FRNRAP. The CDR3 has 16 amino acids.

This clone showed up just a few times. The J gene is TRBJ2-7, the V gene TRBV4-2; 8 positions match TRBD1. This CDR3 contains 15 residues. Germline lookup yields CDR1 LGHNA and CDR2 YNFKEQ. V was clipped by 0 bases and J by 5 bases; unmatched bases: 6. CDR3 sequence (DNA): TGTGCCAGCAGCCAAGAAGACGGACAGGGAAACGAGCAGTACTTC. This codes for CASSQEDGQGNEQYF.